Detailed here is one T cell receptor (beta chain). This entry is derived from a study of cytomegalovirus exposure and HLA in healthy donors. Across the study: From donors who were HLA-typed, an early data release held approximately 80 million unique TCRs.

V shed 6 bases and J shed 5 bases, with 13 bases lying between them. The CDR3 extends over 13 amino acids. Germline loops: CDR1 MNHEY, CDR2 SVGAGI. PCR used 60 Vbeta primers and 13 Jbeta primers. Using immunoSEQ multiplex PCR, the repertoire was profiled, and TCRdb retains in-frame clones only, with some absent. Among about 98,000 clones listed, about four fifths were seen once. The receptor was derived from a human donor in good health. V is TRBV6-5 and J is TRBJ1-2; D gene uncertain. Sequencing input: PBMCs. The CDR3 is CASSRFSYYGYTF. The CDR3 nucleotides are TGTGCCAGCAGCCGGTTCTCCTATTATGGCTACACCTTC.